The 13 T cell receptor beta chains presented below share a single source sample, sequenced in a study of human T cells and chemical hapten exposure. The sample's time point: patch test 2, 6 weeks after DPC sensitization. Regarding treatment: therapeutic diphenylcyclopropenone sensitization with weekly scalp DPC. TCRdb independently ran MiXCR on the RACE reads; one entry per CDR3 protein. The sample includes approximately 90,000 distinct CDR3 sequences, around 10% seen only once; the top ten take roughly 2%. The input for sequencing was whole blood, taken in connection with sensitization to the hapten diphenylcyclopropenone (DPC). Receptors originate from a man aged 35 to 55 with alopecia areata. Some clones in this sample may be carry-over from other donors' samples.

The chain has TRBV18 and TRBJ1-6, with no clear D. The germline gives CDR1 KGHSH, CDR2 LQKENI. The V gene lost 3 bases and the J gene lost 7 bases, with 7 bases spanning the gap. The CDR3 loop spans 13 amino acids. The CDR3 here is CASSPKGNSPLHF. CDR3 bases: TGTGCCAGCTCACCTAAGGGCAATTCACCCCTCCACTTT. The entire variable domain, with the rest obtained from reference TRBV18 and TRBJ1-6, is as follows: NAGVMQNPRHLVRRRGQEARLRCSPMKGHSHVYWYRQLPEEGLKFMVYLQKENIIDESGMPKERFSAEFPKEGPSILRIQQVVRGDSAAYFCASSPKGNSPLHFGNGTRLTVT.

The table lists this clonotype with many counts. The chain employs TRBV7-2 and TRBJ1-1; D unresolved. The CDR3 covers 14 residues. Between the trimmed V and J ends, which lost 6 bases and 1 base, there was a span of 12 bases. Germline V lookup: CDR1 SGHTA, CDR2 FQGNSA. The CDR3 nucleotides are TGTGCCAGCAGTCAACGGCCACCGAACACTGAAGCTTTCTTT. Translating it yields CASSQRPPNTEAFF.

The chain uses TRBV28 and TRBJ2-4; possibly TRBD1 or TRBD2 for D (5 bases each). Per germline, CDR1 MDHEN and CDR2 SYDVKM. The V end was cut by 3 bases, the J end by 6 bases, with 15 bases between. This CDR3 is built from 15 residues. CDR3 coding DNA: TGTGCCAGCAGTTTCCTGGGACCCGCATCAAACATTCAGTACTTC. Protein product: CASSFLGPASNIQYF.

This clonotype has a handful of counts. This rearrangement joins TRBV29-1 to TRBJ2-5, with a possible D match to TRBD2 (6 bases). The ends were cut back, 7 bases at V and 3 bases at J, with 9 bases in the middle. CDR3 size: 11 residues. Per germline, CDR1 SQVTM and CDR2 ANQGSEA. CDR3 DNA sequence: TGCAGCGGAGGGGAGGAAGAGACCCAGTACTTC. It yields the protein CSGGEEETQYF.

The chain carries TRBV6-5 and TRBJ2-3; weak D call: TRBD1 (5 bases). This CDR3 comprises 12 residues. V was clipped by 6 bases and J by 4 bases, with 8 bases between them. Germline loops: CDR1 MNHEY, CDR2 SVGAGI. The CDR3 DNA sequence: TGTGCCAGCAGAAGCAGGGCAGATACGCAGTATTTT. Translating gives CASRSRADTQYF.

This chain joins TRBV29-1 and TRBJ2-2; D uncertain. In germline, CDR1 is SQVTM, CDR2 ANQGSEA. CDR3 length: 13 amino acids. Trimming removed 5 bases at V and 5 bases at J, with 12 bases between. CDR3 bases: TGCAGCGTTCAAGTTTTAGAAACCGGGGAGCTGTTTTTT. Translating it yields CSVQVLETGELFF.

A few counts support this clonotype. The J gene is TRBJ1-1, the V gene TRBV7-2; the D is unclear. The CDR3 is 14 amino acids. Trimming stripped 5 bases from V and 2 bases from J, with 12 bases between. Germline CDR1 is SGHTA and CDR2 is FQGNSA. The CDR3 reads CASSPPGLNTEAFF. CDR3 in DNA: TGTGCCAGCAGCCCCCCCGGCCTAAACACTGAAGCTTTCTTT.

This clonotype has a count of ten or more. The V and J genes are TRBV7-2 and TRBJ2-1; TRBD2 agrees at 8 bases. Germline CDR1 is SGHTA and CDR2 is FQGNSA. The CDR3 consists of 19 residues. V lost 7 bases to trimming and J lost 12 bases; unmatched junction nucleotides: 29. For the CDR3, the DNA is TGTGCCAGCACCCCAGGTGGTCTCGGGGGAGCGGGAGTGGTTTTTGGGCAGTTCTTC. This translates into CASTPGGLGGAGVVFGQFF.

This rearrangement joins TRBV5-1 to TRBJ2-5, with D perhaps assigned TRBD1 or TRBD2 (5 bases each). The V end lost 7 bases, the J end lost 6 bases, and 10 bases lay between the germline ends. Germline-derived CDR1 and CDR2 are SGHRS and YFSETQ. The CDR3 is 11 residues long. CDR3 amino acids: CASGEGKTQYF. The CDR3 DNA sequence: TGCGCCAGCGGCGAGGGGAAGACCCAGTACTTC.

This chain joins TRBV6-5 and TRBJ2-2; D is ambiguous. The CDR3 is 13 amino acids. Deletions cut 6 bases from V and 9 bases from J, with 14 bases between. Germline-derived CDR1 and CDR2 are MNHEY and SVGAGI. CDR3 loop: CASSAERTRELFF. CDR3 nucleotides: TGTGCCAGCAGCGCCGAGAGAACCCGGGAGCTGTTTTTT.

This clonotype was detected a few times. The chain recombines TRBV7-3 with TRBJ1-1; a possible D gene is TRBD1 (6 bases). The V and J ends lost 0 bases and 4 bases respectively, with 6 bases between them. Germline values: CDR1 SGHTA, CDR2 FQGTGA. The CDR3 is made up of 13 amino acids. The CDR3 sequence: CASSLTGATEAFF. DNA of the CDR3: TGTGCCAGCAGCTTAACGGGGGCCACTGAAGCTTTCTTT.

This clonotype is deemed medium-sized. The V and J genes are TRBV28 and TRBJ1-1; no clear D gene. The CDR3 covers 11 residues. Trimming took 4 bases from V and 1 from J, leaving 1 base between them. CDR1 is MDHEN, CDR2 SYDVKM, per germline. This CDR3 reads CASSSNTEAFF. The CDR3 nucleotides read TGTGCCAGCAGTTCGAACACTGAAGCTTTCTTT.

This sequence joins TRBV14 and TRBJ2-1; D possibly corresponds to TRBD2 (6 bases). Trimming stripped 1 base from V and 0 bases from J, with 13 bases between. This CDR3 has 17 amino acids. Germline CDR1 and CDR2: SGHDN and FVKESK. For the CDR3, the DNA is TGTGCCAGCAGCCAAGCGCCCTGGACTAACTCCTACAATGAGCAGTTCTTC. Amino acids: CASSQAPWTNSYNEQFF.